A single sample gave rise to the 4 T cell receptor beta chains below, sequenced in a study of neurological immune-mediated disorders. TCRdb analysed the 5' RACE reads with MiXCR anew, one entry per CDR3 protein. The sample holds some 70,000 distinct CDR3 sequences; about 3.4% are singletons and the top ten take roughly 3.7%. Material: PBMCs. The receptors derive from a man in his forties or fifties with multiple sclerosis.

There are many counts of this clonotype. The V and J genes are TRBV15 and TRBJ2-1; unclear D gene. There are 12 residues in the CDR3. Germline V CDR1 and CDR2: LNHNV, YYDKDF (reference sequence). Trimming pared 1 base from V and 7 bases from J, leaving 5 bases between. The CDR3 coding sequence is TGTGCCACCAGCAGAGTTGCAAATGAGCAGTTCTTC. Amino acid sequence: CATSRVANEQFF. Variable domain in full (rest from reference TRBV15 and TRBJ2-1): DAMVIQNPRYQVTQFGKPVTLSCSQTLNHNVMYWYQQKSSQAPKLLFHYYDKDFNNEADTPDNFQSRRPNTSFCFLDIRSPGLGDTAMYLCATSRVANEQFFGPGTRLTVL.

This clonotype was found many times. The chain couples TRBV30 to TRBJ1-1, with D uncertain. This CDR3 comprises 11 residues. Per germline, CDR1 GTSNPN and CDR2 SVGIG (reference sequence). V was pared by 5 bases and J by 9 bases, with 13 bases between. Here the CDR3 DNA reads TGTGCCTGGGATGGTAACGTCAAAGCTTTCTTT. It translates to CAWDGNVKAFF.

This clonotype showed up many times. The genes are TRBV5-1 and TRBJ2-1; D is uncertain. Germline V gene sequence: CDR1 SGHRS, CDR2 YFSETQ. The CDR3 length is 13 residues. The V gene lost 0 bases and the J gene lost 7 bases, with 8 bases spanning the gap. CDR3 residues: CASSLDSTNEQFF. The CDR3 DNA is TGCGCCAGCAGCTTGGACTCGACGAATGAGCAGTTCTTC.

This clonotype occurred many times. J is TRBJ1-1 and V is TRBV5-4; TRBD1 might be the D (5 bases). The length of the CDR3 is 14 residues. In germline, CDR1 is SGHNT, CDR2 YYREEE (reference sequence). Deletions cut 4 bases from V and 6 bases from J, with 16 bases between. CDR3 sequence reads: CASSPGVGQAEAFF. CDR3 in DNA: TGTGCCAGCAGCCCGGGGGTAGGGCAGGCTGAAGCTTTCTTT.